A single sample gave rise to the 13 T cell receptor beta chains below, sequenced in a study of T cells in women clearing cervical HPV infection. Profiled with immunoSEQ multiplex PCR; TCRdb holds only in-frame clones, not every one. The sample totals about 25,000 clones. The sample comprised blood buffy coat. Source of these receptors: a woman between 18 and 70 years old with a cervical HPV16 infection that either progressed to CIN3+ or cleared (not recorded which).

Comment on this clone: The read stops 3 residues short of the end of the CDR3; the missing end is completed from the germline J gene. V usage is TRBV19 and J usage is TRBJ2-4, with D possibly being TRBD1 (6 bases). Germline V gene lookup returns CDR1 LNHDA and CDR2 SQIVND (reference sequence). The CDR3 consists of 16 residues. The part of the CDR3 DNA that was read is TGTGCCAGTAGTGACATACAGGGCACGCCAGGGTTTGGT. It encodes CASSDIQGTPGFG. The full CDR3 reads CASSDIQGTPGFGQYF.

The DNA read from the CDR3 is TGTGCCAGCAGCAACATCAGGGATTACGAG. It is translated as CASSNIRDYE. The entire CDR3 protein is CASSNIRDYEQYF. The J gene is TRBJ2-7, the V gene TRBV7-9; D possibly corresponds to TRBD1 (5 bases). Sequencing ends 3 residues short of the CDR3 end; the germline J gene provides the rest. Germline CDR1 and CDR2: SEHNR and FQNEAQ (reference sequence). The CDR3 sequence is 13 residues long. V was trimmed by 5 bases and J by 4 bases, leaving 12 bases between them.

This CDR3 is CAISESEGEQFF. The sequenced CDR3 bases are TGTGCCATCAGTGAGTCGGAGGGTGAG. The chain carries TRBV10-3 and TRBJ2-1, with a possible D match to TRBD2 (6 bases). The read comes to an end 3 residues before the CDR3 does, leaving the germline J gene to fill in the end. V was trimmed by 0 bases and J by 9 bases, leaving 6 bases between them. The germline V gene encodes CDR1 ENHRY and CDR2 SYGVKD. This CDR3 spans 12 amino acids.

Concerning this clone itself: From the germline J gene comes the end of the CDR3, since the read stops 3 residues before it. V is TRBV20-1 and J is TRBJ2-5; 7 bases map to TRBD1. This CDR3 is built from 13 residues. Germline V gives CDR1 DFQATT, CDR2 SNEGSKA (reference sequence). Partial CDR3 DNA: TGCAGTGCTAGAGGCCTCGGGACAGATACC. It is translated as CSARGLGTDT. The entire CDR3 protein is CSARGLGTDTQYF.

Points on this clone: The CDR3 end is not reached by the read, which stops 3 residues before it; the germline J gene fills it in. The chain uses TRBV5-1 and TRBJ2-2, with 8 bases matching TRBD1. This CDR3 spans 14 amino acids. Germline CDR1 and CDR2: SGHRS and YFSETQ. The covered CDR3 bases are TGCGCCAGCAGCTTGGTGCAGGGGGCTGAAAAG. Its translation: CASSLVQGAEK. In full, the CDR3 is CASSLVQGAEKLFF.

Notes on this clone: One junction end disagrees with the germline gene, perhaps due to a read error. Incomplete CDR3 DNA: TGTGCTAGCAGCCCCCCCATTGGTAGGCCTGGGGCCAACGTA. It yields the protein CASSPPIGRPGANV. The full CDR3 reads CASSPPIGRPGANVLFF. The chain links TRBV7-7 to TRBJ1-4, with D tentatively TRBD1 (5 bases). The CDR3 extends 3 residues past the end of the read, so its final part is completed from the germline J gene. CDR1 SSHAT and CDR2 FNYEAQ come from the germline V gene (reference sequence). This CDR3 is 17 amino acids long. Looking up the rest from reference TRBV7-7 and TRBJ1-4 gives the full variable domain: GAGVSQSPRYKVTKRGQDVTLRCDPISSHATLYWYQQALGQGPEFLTYFNYEAQPDKSGLPSDRFSAERPEGSISTLTIQRTEQRDSAMYRCASSPPIGRPGANVLFFGSGTQLSVL.

A note on this clone: Read sequence stops 3 residues before the CDR3 end, and the germline J gene provides the missing end. The chain uses TRBV7-9 and TRBJ1-5, with D maybe TRBD1 (6 bases). The V end was cut by 6 bases, the J end by 4 bases, with 7 bases between. The CDR3 has 12 amino acids. Germline V gene sequence: CDR1 SEHNR, CDR2 FQNEAQ (reference sequence). The part of the CDR3 DNA that was read is TGTGCCAGCAGGCAGGGGAATCAGCCC. It encodes CASRQGNQP. The whole CDR3 is CASRQGNQPQHF.

About this clone: Read coverage stops 3 residues before the CDR3 terminus; the germline J gene supplies the remainder. V gene TRBV2 combines with J gene TRBJ1-6; D gene unclear. Deletions cut 10 bases from V and 0 bases from J, with 13 bases between. Germline loops: CDR1 SNHLY, CDR2 FYNNEI. The CDR3 runs 15 residues. The CDR3: CAIPLRSSYNSPLHF. CDR3 DNA, as far as it was read: TGTGCCATCCCTTTGCGGAGCTCCTATAATTCACCC.

Concerning this clone: The read ends 3 residues before the CDR3 terminus; that terminus is restored from the germline J gene. The rearrangement links TRBV5-1 to TRBJ1-1, with D possibly TRBD1 on 5 matching bases. CDR1 is SGHRS and CDR2 is YFSETQ in the germline V gene. Trimming removed 0 bases at V and 2 bases at J, with 8 bases between. The CDR3 contains 14 residues. The sequenced part of the CDR3 DNA is TGCGCCAGCAGCTTGGGACAGCAAAACACTGAA. Its translation is CASSLGQQNTE. The whole CDR3 protein reads CASSLGQQNTEAFF.

For this clone: The read comes to an end 3 residues before the CDR3 does, leaving the germline J gene to fill in the end. The chain couples TRBV19 to TRBJ2-6, with D possibly being TRBD1 (6 bases). Trimming removed 5 bases from V and 1 base from J, with 15 bases in between. The germline gives CDR1 LNHDA, CDR2 SQIVND (reference sequence). This CDR3 is built from 17 residues. The CDR3 loop reads CASSPRTASSGANVLTF. Incomplete CDR3 DNA: TGTGCCAGTAGTCCCCGGACAGCCTCATCTGGGGCCAACGTC.

Note on this clone: The sequence runs out 3 residues before the end of the CDR3; the remainder is reconstructed from the germline J gene. The rearrangement links TRBV12-3 or TRBV12-4 to TRBJ2-1; 8 bases align to TRBD1. CDR3 size: 14 residues. V shed 6 bases and J 1 base; nucleotides not matched to a gene: 2. The chain's CDR3 is CASRGQGSYNEQFF. The sequenced part of the CDR3 DNA is TGTGCCAGCAGAGGACAGGGTTCCTACAATGAG.

Notes on this clone: The CDR3 is cut off 3 residues early in the read; its end comes from the germline J gene. The chain combines TRBV10-3 with TRBJ2-7, with 8 bases that match TRBD2. The V gene's germline CDR1 is ENHRY and CDR2 SYGVKD. V gave up 5 bases and J gave up 5 bases; unmatched junction bases: 11. CDR3 length equals 15 residues. CDR3 residues: CAISLLADLGNEQYF. The CDR3 DNA, read in part, is TGTGCCATCAGTTTACTAGCGGACTTGGGGAACGAG.

A remark on this clone: With the read ending 3 residues before the CDR3 end, the germline J gene is used to fill in that end. The chain employs TRBV20-1 and TRBJ2-5; 7 bases are a match to TRBD1. The CDR3 has 15 residues. The V segment lost 4 bases and the J segment 5 bases; nucleotides outside the gene matches: 13. CDR1 is DFQATT, CDR2 SNEGSKA, per germline (reference sequence). The CDR3 DNA, read in part, is TGCAGTGCTATATTACGAAGGGGGCGAGTTGAGACC. Translation: CSAILRRGRVET. The full CDR3 reads CSAILRRGRVETQYF.